The T cell receptor (beta chain) under discussion was sequenced for a study of T cell responses to AZD1222 COVID-19 vaccine. Sequencing was performed with immunoSEQ multiplex PCR; in TCRdb, only in-frame clones are kept and a portion is missing. This table has 100,000 to 150,000 clones, approximately 85% appearing once. This clone was recorded once. Trimming shortened V by 6 bases and J by 1 base, and 9 bases separated the two germline ends. Germline loops: CDR1 SQVTM, CDR2 ANQGSEA. This CDR3 has 13 residues. Sequences were derived from peripheral blood, sampled 28 days after the second AZD1222 dose. V is TRBV29-1 and J is TRBJ1-4; D is unclear. This receptor was obtained from an adult who received the AZD1222 COVID-19 vaccine. In DNA, the CDR3 is TGCAGCGTGCGGTGGGGAACTAATGAAAAACTGTTTTTT. It is translated as CSVRWGTNEKLFF.